This TCR beta chain was documented in a study of radiation and T cells in renal cell carcinoma. On the study more broadly: Nephrectomy followed 15 Gy stereotactic body radiation by 4 weeks. General study findings and limits: From baseline, blood top tumor clonotypes peaked at 2 weeks post-radiation.

Clones were read by immunoSEQ multiplex PCR, and TCRdb kept only the in-frame ones, dropping some. The sample holds approximately 150,000 clones, about 88% seen once. There are 14 residues in the CDR3. The V gene's germline CDR1 is SEHNR and CDR2 FQNEAQ (reference sequence). V dropped 0 bases and J dropped 10 bases, with 16 bases sitting between them. Comment on this clone: The antigen is unknown.

Time point meaning: baseline pretreatment blood. Regarding treatment: 15 Gy SBRT to primary tumor, nephrectomy 4 weeks later. Serial blood draws occurred at baseline and 2 and 4 weeks post-SBRT. Clear cell pathology was present in this patient's renal cell carcinoma. The source of this sequence is a woman in her sixties or seventies with renal cell carcinoma. The sequencing here drew on blood, taken from a patient whose treatment included radiotherapy and nephrectomy. The chain links TRBV7-9 to TRBJ2-7; TRBD1 might be the D (5 bases). CDR3 sequence reads: CASSLAGVTAGQYF. The CDR3 nucleotides are TGTGCCAGCAGCTTAGCAGGGGTGACGGCAGGTCAGTACTTC.